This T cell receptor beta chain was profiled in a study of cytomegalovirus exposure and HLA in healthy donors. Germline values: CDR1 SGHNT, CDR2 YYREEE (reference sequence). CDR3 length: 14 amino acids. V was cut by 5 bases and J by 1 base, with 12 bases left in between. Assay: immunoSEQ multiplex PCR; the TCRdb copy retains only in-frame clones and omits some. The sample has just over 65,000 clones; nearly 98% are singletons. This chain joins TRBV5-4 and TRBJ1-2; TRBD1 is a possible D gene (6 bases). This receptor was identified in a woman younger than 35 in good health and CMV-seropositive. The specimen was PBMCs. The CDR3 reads CASRLGQLNYGYTF. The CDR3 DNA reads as TGTGCCAGCAGGTTAGGACAGCTTAACTATGGCTACACCTTC.